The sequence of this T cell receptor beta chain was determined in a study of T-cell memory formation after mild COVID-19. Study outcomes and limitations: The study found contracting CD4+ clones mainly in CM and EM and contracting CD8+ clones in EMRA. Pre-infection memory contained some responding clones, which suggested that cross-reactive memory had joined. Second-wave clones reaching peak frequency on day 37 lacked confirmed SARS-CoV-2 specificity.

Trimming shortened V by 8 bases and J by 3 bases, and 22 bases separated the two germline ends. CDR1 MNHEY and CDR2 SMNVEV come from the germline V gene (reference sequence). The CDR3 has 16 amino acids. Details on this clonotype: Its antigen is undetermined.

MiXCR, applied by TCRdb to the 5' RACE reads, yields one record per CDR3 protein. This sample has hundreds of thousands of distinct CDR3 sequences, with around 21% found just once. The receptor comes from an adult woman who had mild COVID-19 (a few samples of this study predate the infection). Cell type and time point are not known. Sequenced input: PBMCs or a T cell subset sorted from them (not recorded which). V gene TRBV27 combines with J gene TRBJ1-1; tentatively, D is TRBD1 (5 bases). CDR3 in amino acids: CASALFWGNDHTEAFF. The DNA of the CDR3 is TGTGCCAGCGCGCTATTTTGGGGGAATGATCACACTGAAGCTTTCTTT.